Presented here are 23 T cell receptor beta chains from one specimen sequenced in a study of T-cell reconstitution after alpha-beta-depleted transplantation in children. Unique molecular identifiers were incorporated into the prepared TCRbeta library. In TCRdb, the PCR reads were re-called with MiXCR into one record per CDR3 protein. The table includes some 200,000 distinct CDR3 sequences, 5.5% to 7% detected once. The material was PBMCs, obtained before TCRalphabeta/CD19-depleted stem cell transplant. The receptors shown here come from a boy aged 2 to 9 with acute lymphoblastic leukemia, due to receive a stem cell transplant.

At least ten counts were recorded for this clonotype. This sequence joins TRBV5-6 and TRBJ2-3, with 7 bases that match TRBD2. CDR1 is SGHDT and CDR2 is YYEEEE in the germline V gene. This CDR3 is built from 16 residues. V trimming: 0 bases; J trimming: 0 bases; junction bases outside the gene matches: 4. CDR3 sequence (DNA): TGTGCCAGCAGCTTGGGGGCTAGCGGTAGCACAGATACGCAGTATTTT. It is translated as CASSLGASGSTDTQYF. The variable domain in full, completed from reference TRBV5-6 and TRBJ2-3, reads DAGVTQSPTHLIKTRGQQVTLRCSPKSGHDTVSWYQQALGQGPQFIFQYYEEEERQRGNFPDRFSGHQFPNYSSELNVNALLLGDSALYLCASSLGASGSTDTQYFGPGTRLTVL.

This clonotype appeared many times. The chain uses TRBV29-1 and TRBJ2-1; D is ambiguous. CDR1 is SQVTM, CDR2 ANQGSEA, per germline. V dropped 1 base and J dropped 4 bases, with 8 bases sitting between them. This CDR3 has 13 residues. The CDR3 here is CSVEVRIYNEQFF. CDR3 bases: TGCAGCGTTGAAGTCCGGATTTACAATGAGCAGTTCTTC.

This sequence joins TRBV5-4 and TRBJ2-6, with a tentative D call TRBD2 (5 bases). The V gene lost 7 bases and the J gene lost 4 bases, with 12 bases spanning the gap. The germline CDR1 and CDR2 sequences are SGHNT and YYREEE (reference sequence). This CDR3 has 14 residues. In DNA, the CDR3 is TGTGCCAGCTTAGGAGGACCCGGGGCCAACGTCCTGACTTTC. It yields the protein CASLGGPGANVLTF.

This chain connects TRBV4-3 to TRBJ1-6, with a tentative D call TRBD1 (5 bases). Trimming pared 0 bases from V and 6 bases from J, leaving 9 bases between. CDR3 length: 15 residues. The germline gives CDR1 LGHNA, CDR2 YSLEER. The DNA of the CDR3 is TGCGCCAGCAGCCAAGAGGGACTGACTAATTCACCCCTCCACTTT. Translating it yields CASSQEGLTNSPLHF.

At least ten counts were recorded for this clonotype. This chain joins TRBV7-2 and TRBJ2-6; D may be TRBD1 or TRBD2 (5 bases each). V lost 8 bases to trimming and J lost 1 base, with 15 bases between them. Germline lookup yields CDR1 SGHTA and CDR2 FQGNSA. The length of the CDR3 is 16 residues. CDR3: CASRRGQGSGANVLTF. The CDR3 DNA is TGTGCCAGCCGACGAGGGCAGGGATCTGGGGCCAACGTCCTGACTTTC.

This chain joins TRBV27 and TRBJ2-1; 15 bases line up with TRBD2. The germline V gene has CDR1 MNHEY and CDR2 SMNVEV (reference sequence). V trimming: 5 bases; J trimming: 6 bases; junction bases outside the gene matches: 8. The CDR3 has 17 amino acids. CDR3 amino acids: CASSPGGTSGGFNEQFF. In DNA form, the CDR3 reads TGTGCCAGCAGTCCGGGGGGGACTAGCGGGGGGTTCAATGAGCAGTTCTTC.

The sample holds many counts of this clonotype. The chain is built from TRBV10-3 and TRBJ2-1; the D is unclear. From germline, CDR1 is ENHRY and CDR2 SYGVKD. The CDR3 is made up of 13 amino acids. Trimming removed 3 bases at V and 8 bases at J, with 11 bases between. The CDR3, as DNA: TGTGCCATCAGTGATAGGCTAGAACATGAGCAGTTCTTC. Its protein product is CAISDRLEHEQFF.

The chain joins TRBV20-1 to TRBJ2-7; the match to TRBD2 covers 7 bases. The CDR3 consists of 14 residues. The V segment lost 6 bases and the J segment 1 base; nucleotides outside the gene matches: 9. The germline V gene has CDR1 DFQATT and CDR2 SNEGSKA (reference sequence). CDR3 DNA sequence: TGCAGTGCCCATGGGGACGGGAGGTCCTACGAGCAGTACTTC. Its translation is CSAHGDGRSYEQYF.

This clonotype was recorded many times. The chain employs TRBV28 and TRBJ1-1, with D possibly matching TRBD1 (5 bases). With 4 bases removed from V and 1 base from J, the gap between germline ends came to 10 bases. Germline lookup yields CDR1 MDHEN and CDR2 SYDVKM. The CDR3 length is 14 residues. DNA of the CDR3: TGTGCCAGCAGTTCAGGGACGCGGAACACTGAAGCTTTCTTT. Translating it yields CASSSGTRNTEAFF.

This clonotype was counted only a few times. The J gene is TRBJ2-7, the V gene TRBV6-1, with 14 bases that match TRBD2. This CDR3 is built from 16 residues. Germline V gene data show CDR1 as MNHNS and CDR2 as SASEGT. V shed 6 bases, J shed 5 bases, and the junction held 9 bases outside the gene matches. CDR3 amino acids: CASRPRGTSGRNEQYF. In nucleotides, the CDR3 is TGTGCCAGCAGGCCCCGGGGGACTAGCGGGAGAAACGAGCAGTACTTC.

The chain joins TRBV7-2 to TRBJ1-6, with D maybe TRBD1 (6 bases). Germline CDR1 is SGHTA and CDR2 is FQGNSA. The CDR3 length is 13 residues. Trimming pared 4 bases from V and 9 bases from J, leaving 10 bases between. The CDR3 DNA follows: TGTGCCAGCAGCTCCGAGGGGGGTTCACCCCTCCACTTT. Translating it yields CASSSEGGSPLHF.

This clonotype was found many times. The chain has TRBV7-8 and TRBJ2-1, with D tentatively TRBD2 (6 bases). The length of the CDR3 is 16 residues. V gave up 2 bases and J gave up 0 bases, with 11 bases separating them. Per the germline V gene, CDR1 is SGHVS and CDR2 is FQNEAQ. For the CDR3, the DNA is TGTGCCAGCAGCTTATACCGGGGGAGCTCCTACAATGAGCAGTTCTTC. Encoded protein: CASSLYRGSSYNEQFF.

This clonotype was counted between two and nine times. This chain joins TRBV6-2 or TRBV6-3 and TRBJ2-1, with TRBD2 matching 7 bases. Germline V gene lookup returns CDR1 MNHEY and CDR2 SVGEGT. V lost 4 bases, J lost 0 bases, and 15 bases stayed unmatched. The CDR3 consists of 19 residues. Here the CDR3 reads CASSLRGGEGKSSYNEQFF. Here the CDR3 DNA reads TGTGCCAGCAGTTTACGTGGAGGGGAGGGTAAAAGCTCCTACAATGAGCAGTTCTTC.

This clonotype was found many times. This chain connects TRBV2 to TRBJ2-3; tentatively, D is TRBD2 (6 bases). Deletions cut 10 bases from V and 0 bases from J, with 14 bases between. The CDR3 loop spans 14 amino acids. Germline lookup yields CDR1 SNHLY and CDR2 FYNNEI. The CDR3 DNA reads TGTGCCACCTGGAATGGGGGGAGCACAGATACGCAGTATTTT. It specifies CATWNGGSTDTQYF. Looking up the rest from reference TRBV2 and TRBJ2-3 gives the full variable domain: EPEVTQTPSHQVTQMGQEVILRCVPISNHLYFYWYRQILGQKVEFLVSFYNNEISEKSEIFDDQFSVERPDGSNFTLKIRSTKLEDSAMYFCATWNGGSTDTQYFGPGTRLTVL.

The sample holds a few counts of this clonotype. This rearrangement joins TRBV5-1 to TRBJ2-7; TRBD1 aligns across 7 bases. In germline, CDR1 is SGHRS, CDR2 YFSETQ. CDR3 length equals 15 residues. Germline trimming cut 5 bases from V and 2 bases from J; bases unmatched to any gene: 10. The CDR3 spells CASRARAGTAYEQYF. As DNA, the CDR3 is TGCGCCAGCAGAGCCCGCGCAGGGACAGCCTACGAGCAGTACTTC.

This clonotype was seen repeatedly, ten times or more. The rearrangement links TRBV21-1 to TRBJ1-2. TRBV21-1 constitutes a pseudogene. The CDR3 has 14 amino acids. DNA for the CDR3: TGTGCCAGCAGCTTAACCCTCGTGGCAGTCGGCTACACCTTC. Encoded protein: CASSLTLVAVGYTF.

The table lists this clonotype with many counts. The rearrangement links TRBV11-2 to TRBJ1-1; D remains unclear. The CDR3 runs 15 residues. Trimming cost V 1 base and J 0 bases, with 9 bases left between them. CDR1 is SGHAT, CDR2 FQNNGV, per germline. CDR3 sequence: CASSLVTVLNTEAFF. CDR3 coding DNA: TGTGCCAGCAGCTTAGTGACGGTTCTGAACACTGAAGCTTTCTTT.

This clonotype was counted at least ten times. The chain is built from TRBV14 and TRBJ2-2, with D uncertain. V was cut by 3 bases and J by 7 bases, with 6 bases left in between. Germline V gene lookup returns CDR1 SGHDN and CDR2 FVKESK. The CDR3 sequence is 12 residues long. The CDR3 sequence: CASSQSSGELFF. CDR3 coding DNA: TGTGCCAGCAGCCAGTCGAGCGGGGAGCTGTTTTTT.

This clonotype was seen at least ten times. The chain has TRBV20-1 and TRBJ2-1; D gene ambiguous. The germline V gene has CDR1 DFQATT and CDR2 SNEGSKA (reference sequence). Trimming removed 5 bases from V and 7 bases from J, with 15 bases in between. This CDR3 is built from 13 residues. The CDR3 here is CSAPLLLGNEQFF. DNA of the CDR3: TGCAGTGCTCCCCTCCTCTTAGGTAATGAGCAGTTCTTC.

About this clonotype: Without the conserved terminal phenylalanine or tryptophan, this CDR3 likely stems from a read error. The chain couples TRBV11-2 to TRBJ2-7; the D gene is possibly TRBD1 (5 bases). The CDR3 extends over 15 amino acids. The germline gives CDR1 SGHAT, CDR2 FQNNGV. Trimming left V 0 bases short and J 0 bases short, with 9 bases between. The DNA for the CDR3 is TGTGCCAGCAGCTTAGAGGGGCTCCACTCCTACGAGCAGTACTTA. This sequence encodes CASSLEGLHSYEQYL.

The chain carries TRBV5-1 and TRBJ1-4; D remains unclear. From germline, CDR1 is SGHRS and CDR2 YFSETQ. V dropped 2 bases and J dropped 4 bases, with 9 bases sitting between them. The CDR3 covers 14 residues. CDR3 sequence (DNA): TGCGCCAGCAGCTTCTCCGGAGGTAATGAAAAACTGTTTTTT. This translates into CASSFSGGNEKLFF.

The sample holds many counts of this clonotype. V and J are TRBV5-1 and TRBJ2-1; D unresolved. This CDR3 comprises 15 residues. With 5 bases removed from V and 5 bases from J, the gap between germline ends came to 17 bases. Germline CDR1 SGHRS, CDR2 YFSETQ. CDR3 DNA sequence: TGCGCCAGCAGTCCCGGACCAGAACCCCACAATGAGCAGTTCTTC. Its translation: CASSPGPEPHNEQFF.

This clonotype has at least ten counts. CDR3 protein: CASTRGHEETQYF. CDR3 coding DNA: TGTGCCAGCACGAGGGGACACGAAGAGACCCAGTACTTC. The chain recombines TRBV5-6 with TRBJ2-5, with a weak D call TRBD1 (6 bases). V was cut by 6 bases and J by 3 bases, with 12 bases left in between. The germline V gene encodes CDR1 SGHDT and CDR2 YYEEEE. There are 13 residues in the CDR3.